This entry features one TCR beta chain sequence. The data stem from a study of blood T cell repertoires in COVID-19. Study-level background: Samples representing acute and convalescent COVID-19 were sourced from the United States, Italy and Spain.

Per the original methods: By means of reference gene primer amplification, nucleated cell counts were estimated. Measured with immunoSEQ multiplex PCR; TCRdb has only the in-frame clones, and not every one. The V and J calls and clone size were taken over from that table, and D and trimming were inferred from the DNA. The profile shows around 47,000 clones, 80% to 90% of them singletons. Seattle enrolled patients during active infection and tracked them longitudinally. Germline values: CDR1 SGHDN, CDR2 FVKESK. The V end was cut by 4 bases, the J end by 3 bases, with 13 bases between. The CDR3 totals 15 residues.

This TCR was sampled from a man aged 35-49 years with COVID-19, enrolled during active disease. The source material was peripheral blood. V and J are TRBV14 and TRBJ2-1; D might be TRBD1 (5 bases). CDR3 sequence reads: CASSLLPDIYNEQFF. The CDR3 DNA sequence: TGTGCCAGCAGCCTCCTCCCGGACATCTACAATGAGCAGTTCTTC.